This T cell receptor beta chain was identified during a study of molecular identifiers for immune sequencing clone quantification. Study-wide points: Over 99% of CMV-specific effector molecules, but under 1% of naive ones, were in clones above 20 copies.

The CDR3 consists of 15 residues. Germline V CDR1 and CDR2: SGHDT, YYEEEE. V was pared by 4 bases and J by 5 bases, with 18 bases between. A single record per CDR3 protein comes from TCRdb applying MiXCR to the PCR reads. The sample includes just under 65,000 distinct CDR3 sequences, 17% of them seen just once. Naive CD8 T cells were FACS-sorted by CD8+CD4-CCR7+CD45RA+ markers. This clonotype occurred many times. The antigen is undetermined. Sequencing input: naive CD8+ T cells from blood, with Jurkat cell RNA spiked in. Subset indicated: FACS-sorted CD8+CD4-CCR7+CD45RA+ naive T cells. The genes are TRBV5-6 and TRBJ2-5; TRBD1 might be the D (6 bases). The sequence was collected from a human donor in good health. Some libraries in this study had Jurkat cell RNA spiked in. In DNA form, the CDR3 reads TGTGCCAGCAGCCGAAGGACAGTGAGTGTGGAGACCCAGTACTTC. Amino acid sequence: CASSRRTVSVETQYF.